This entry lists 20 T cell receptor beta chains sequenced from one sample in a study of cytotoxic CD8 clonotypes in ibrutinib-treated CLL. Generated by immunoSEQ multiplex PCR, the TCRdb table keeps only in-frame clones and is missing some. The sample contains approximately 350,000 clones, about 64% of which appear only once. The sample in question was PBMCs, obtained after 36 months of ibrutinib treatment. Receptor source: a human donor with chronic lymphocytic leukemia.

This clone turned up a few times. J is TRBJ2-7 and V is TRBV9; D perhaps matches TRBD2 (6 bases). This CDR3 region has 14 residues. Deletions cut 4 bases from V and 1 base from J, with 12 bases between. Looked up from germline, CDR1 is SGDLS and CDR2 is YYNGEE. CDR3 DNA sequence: TGTGCCAGCAGCCCTAGCGCTACTTCCTACGAGCAGTACTTC. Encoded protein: CASSPSATSYEQYF. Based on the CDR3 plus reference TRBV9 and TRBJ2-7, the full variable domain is DSGVTQTPKHLITATGQRVTLRCSPRSGDLSVYWYQQSLDQGLQFLIQYYNGEERAKGNILERFSAQQFPDLHSELNLSSLELGDSALYFCASSPSATSYEQYFGPGTRLTVT.

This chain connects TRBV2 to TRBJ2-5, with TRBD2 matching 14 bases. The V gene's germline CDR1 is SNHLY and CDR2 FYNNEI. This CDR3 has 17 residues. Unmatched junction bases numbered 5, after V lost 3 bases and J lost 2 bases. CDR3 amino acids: CASSDGLAGGYQETQYF. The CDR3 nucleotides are TGTGCCAGCAGTGATGGACTAGCGGGGGGATATCAAGAGACCCAGTACTTC. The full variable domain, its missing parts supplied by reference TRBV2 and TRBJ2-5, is EPEVTQTPSHQVTQMGQEVILRCVPISNHLYFYWYRQILGQKVEFLVSFYNNEISEKSEIFDDQFSVERPDGSNFTLKIRSTKLEDSAMYFCASSDGLAGGYQETQYFGPGTRLLVL.

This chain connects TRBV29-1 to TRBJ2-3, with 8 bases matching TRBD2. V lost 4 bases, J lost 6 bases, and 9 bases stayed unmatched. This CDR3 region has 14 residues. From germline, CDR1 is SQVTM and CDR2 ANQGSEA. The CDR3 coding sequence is TGCAGCGTTGGTAGCTTAGCGGGAAAGGATACGCAGTATTTT. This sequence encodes CSVGSLAGKDTQYF.

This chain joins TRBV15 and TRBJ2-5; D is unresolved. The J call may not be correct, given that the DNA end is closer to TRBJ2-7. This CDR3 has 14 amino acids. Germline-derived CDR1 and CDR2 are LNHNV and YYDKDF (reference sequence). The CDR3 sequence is CATSRASGFYEQYF. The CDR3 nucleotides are TGTGCCACCAGCAGAGCGTCCGGATTCTACGAGCAGTACTTC.

CDR3 coding DNA: TGTGCCAGCAGCGTAGGTTGGGATACGCAGTATTTT. Amino acids: CASSVGWDTQYF. V and J are TRBV9 and TRBJ2-3, with D unclear. Per germline, CDR1 SGDLS and CDR2 YYNGEE. This CDR3 contains 12 residues. V gave up 0 bases and J gave up 6 bases, with 5 bases separating them.

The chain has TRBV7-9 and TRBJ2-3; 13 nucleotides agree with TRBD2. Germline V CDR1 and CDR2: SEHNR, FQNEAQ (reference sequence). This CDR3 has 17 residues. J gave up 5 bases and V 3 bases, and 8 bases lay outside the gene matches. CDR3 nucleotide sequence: TGTGCCAGCAGCTTGGTAACTAGCGGGAGGGCCGTAGATACGCAGTATTTT. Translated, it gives CASSLVTSGRAVDTQYF.

This chain's CDR3 is CASSEAVATSYGYTF. For the CDR3, the DNA is TGTGCCAGCAGTGAAGCCGTCGCTACATCCTATGGCTACACCTTC. The V call is TRBV6-1, the J call TRBJ1-2; no reliable D call. In germline, CDR1 is MNHNS, CDR2 SASEGT. V lost 0 bases and J lost 4, with 12 bases in between. This CDR3 contains 15 residues.

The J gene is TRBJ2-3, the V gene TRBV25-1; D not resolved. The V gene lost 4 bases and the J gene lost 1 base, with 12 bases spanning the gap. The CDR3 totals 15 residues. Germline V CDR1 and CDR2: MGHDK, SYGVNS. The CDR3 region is CASSVPWEGTDTQYF. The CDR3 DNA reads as TGTGCCAGCAGTGTGCCCTGGGAAGGCACAGATACGCAGTATTTT. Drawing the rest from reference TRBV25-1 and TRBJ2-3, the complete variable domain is EADIYQTPRYLVIGTGKKITLECSQTMGHDKMYWYQQDPGMELHLIHYSYGVNSTEKGDLSSESTVSRIRTEHFPLTLESARPSHTSQYLCASSVPWEGTDTQYFGPGTRLTVL.

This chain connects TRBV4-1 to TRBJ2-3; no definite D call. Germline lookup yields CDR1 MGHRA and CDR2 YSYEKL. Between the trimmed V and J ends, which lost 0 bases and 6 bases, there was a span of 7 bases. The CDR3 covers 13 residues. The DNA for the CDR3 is TGCGCCAGCAGCCAAGAGCTTCCCGATACGCAGTATTTT. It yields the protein CASSQELPDTQYF.

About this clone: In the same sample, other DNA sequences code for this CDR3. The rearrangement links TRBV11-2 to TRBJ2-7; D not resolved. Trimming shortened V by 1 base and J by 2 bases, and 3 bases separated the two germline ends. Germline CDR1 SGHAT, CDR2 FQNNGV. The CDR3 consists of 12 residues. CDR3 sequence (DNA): TGTGCCAGCAGCTTAGTACCCTACGAGCAGTACTTC. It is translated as CASSLVPYEQYF.

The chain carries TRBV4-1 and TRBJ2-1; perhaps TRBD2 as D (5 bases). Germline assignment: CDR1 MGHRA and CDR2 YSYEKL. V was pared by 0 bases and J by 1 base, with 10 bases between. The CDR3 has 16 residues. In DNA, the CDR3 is TGCGCCAGCAGCCAAGAGGTGGGAGCTTCCTACAATGAGCAGTTCTTC. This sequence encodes CASSQEVGASYNEQFF.

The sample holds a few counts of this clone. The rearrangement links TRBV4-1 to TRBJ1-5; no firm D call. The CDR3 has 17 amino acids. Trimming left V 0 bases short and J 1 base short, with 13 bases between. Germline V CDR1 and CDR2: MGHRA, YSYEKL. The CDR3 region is CASSQDQSPPSNQPQHF. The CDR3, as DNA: TGCGCCAGCAGCCAAGATCAAAGTCCCCCAAGCAATCAGCCCCAGCATTTT.

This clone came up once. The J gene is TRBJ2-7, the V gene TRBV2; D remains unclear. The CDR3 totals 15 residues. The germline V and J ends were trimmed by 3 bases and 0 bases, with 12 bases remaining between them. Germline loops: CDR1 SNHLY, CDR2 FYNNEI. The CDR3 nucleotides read TGTGCCAGCAGTGACCAGGTGCTCTCCTCCTACGAGCAGTACTTC. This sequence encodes CASSDQVLSSYEQYF.

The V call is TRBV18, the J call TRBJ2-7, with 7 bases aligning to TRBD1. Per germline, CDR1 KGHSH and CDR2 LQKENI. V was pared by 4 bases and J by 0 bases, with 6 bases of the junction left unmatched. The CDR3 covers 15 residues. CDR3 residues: CASSRRQGNSYEQYF. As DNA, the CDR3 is TGTGCCAGCTCACGACGACAGGGAAACTCCTACGAGCAGTACTTC.

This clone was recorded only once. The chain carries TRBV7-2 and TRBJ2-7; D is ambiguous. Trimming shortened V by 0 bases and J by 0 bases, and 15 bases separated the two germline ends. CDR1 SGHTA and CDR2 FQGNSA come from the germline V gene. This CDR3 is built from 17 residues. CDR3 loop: CASSLALATIGSYEQYF. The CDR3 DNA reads TGTGCCAGCAGCTTAGCCCTCGCTACCATAGGCTCCTACGAGCAGTACTTC.

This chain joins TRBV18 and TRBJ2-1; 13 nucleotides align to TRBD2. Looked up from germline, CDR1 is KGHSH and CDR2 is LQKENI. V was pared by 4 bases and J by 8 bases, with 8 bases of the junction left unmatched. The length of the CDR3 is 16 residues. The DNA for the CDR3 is TGTGCCAGCTCACAACTAGCGGGAGGGTTGGTCGATGAGCAGTTCTTC. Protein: CASSQLAGGLVDEQFF. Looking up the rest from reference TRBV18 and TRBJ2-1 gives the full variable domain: NAGVMQNPRHLVRRRGQEARLRCSPMKGHSHVYWYRQLPEEGLKFMVYLQKENIIDESGMPKERFSAEFPKEGPSILRIQQVVRGDSAAYFCASSQLAGGLVDEQFFGPGTRLTVL.

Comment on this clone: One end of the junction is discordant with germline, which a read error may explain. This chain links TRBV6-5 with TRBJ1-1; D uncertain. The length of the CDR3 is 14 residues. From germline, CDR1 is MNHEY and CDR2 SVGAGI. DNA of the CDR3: TGTGCCACCAGTTGGACCGGTCGGGACACTGAAGCTTTCTTT. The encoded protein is CATSWTGRDTEAFF.

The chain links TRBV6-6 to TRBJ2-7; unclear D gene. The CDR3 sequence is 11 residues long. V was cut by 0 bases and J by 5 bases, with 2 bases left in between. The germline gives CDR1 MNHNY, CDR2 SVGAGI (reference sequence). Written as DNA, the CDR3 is TGTGCCAGCAGTTACTCGAACGAGCAGTACTTC. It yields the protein CASSYSNEQYF.

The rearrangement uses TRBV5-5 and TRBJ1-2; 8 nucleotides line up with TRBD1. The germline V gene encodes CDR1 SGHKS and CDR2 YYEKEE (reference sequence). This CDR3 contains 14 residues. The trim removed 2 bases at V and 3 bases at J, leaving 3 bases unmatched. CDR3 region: CASSLYRGDYGYTF. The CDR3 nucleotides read TGTGCCAGCAGCTTATACAGGGGGGACTATGGCTACACCTTC.

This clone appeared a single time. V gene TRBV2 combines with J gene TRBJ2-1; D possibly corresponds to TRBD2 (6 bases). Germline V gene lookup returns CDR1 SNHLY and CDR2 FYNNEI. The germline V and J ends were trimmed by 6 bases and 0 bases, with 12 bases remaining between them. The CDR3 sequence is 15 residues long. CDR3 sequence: CASSEEGRSYNEQFF. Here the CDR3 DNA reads TGTGCCAGCAGCGAGGAGGGGCGCTCCTACAATGAGCAGTTCTTC.